The 31 T cell receptor beta chains presented below share a single source sample, sequenced in a study of monozygotic twins with cystic fibrosis. Measured with immunoSEQ multiplex PCR; TCRdb has only the in-frame clones, and not every one. The sample holds approximately 24,000 clones, approximately 87% seen once. Specimen: blood. Receptor source: a woman in her twenties or thirties with cystic fibrosis.

The J gene is TRBJ1-1, the V gene TRBV29-1; D perhaps matches TRBD1 (5 bases). Trimming pared 4 bases from V and 1 base from J, leaving 10 bases between. Germline V CDR1 and CDR2: SQVTM, ANQGSEA. CDR3 size: 13 residues. CDR3 sequence: CSVARTSNTEAFF. For the CDR3, the DNA is TGCAGCGTTGCCAGGACATCGAACACTGAAGCTTTCTTT.

This chain joins TRBV5-6 and TRBJ1-4; 11 nucleotides agree with TRBD1. Germline assignment: CDR1 SGHDT and CDR2 YYEEEE. There are 17 residues in the CDR3. V lost 6 bases and J lost 0; bases outside the gene matches: 7. CDR3 bases: TGTGCCAGCACAGGACAGGGGGCGACAGCAACTAATGAAAAACTGTTTTTT. It specifies CASTGQGATATNEKLFF.

The chain links TRBV19 to TRBJ2-7, with D tentatively TRBD1 (5 bases). The V end was cut by 1 base, the J end by 2 bases, with 12 bases between. The germline gives CDR1 LNHDA, CDR2 SQIVND (reference sequence). The CDR3 has 15 amino acids. The CDR3 loop is CASSIGVGQPYEQYF. The CDR3 DNA reads as TGTGCCAGTAGTATAGGTGTGGGGCAGCCCTACGAGCAGTACTTC.

The chain is built from TRBV6-5 and TRBJ2-7, with D perhaps matching TRBD1 or TRBD2 (5 bases each). In germline, CDR1 is MNHEY, CDR2 SVGAGI. The ends were cut back, 6 bases at V and 3 bases at J, with 18 bases in the middle. The length of the CDR3 is 15 residues. CDR3 sequence reads: CASSLSTGGGYEQYF. The CDR3 region has the DNA TGTGCCAGCAGCCTCTCGACGGGTGGGGGCTACGAGCAGTACTTC.

The chain employs TRBV9 and TRBJ2-1, with unresolved D. This CDR3 region has 13 residues. Trimming pared 0 bases from V and 6 bases from J, leaving 7 bases between. Germline V lookup: CDR1 SGDLS, CDR2 YYNGEE. CDR3 sequence (DNA): TGTGCCAGCAGCGTAGGACCCGTCAATGAGCAGTTCTTC. Translated: CASSVGPVNEQFF. Combining the CDR3 with reference TRBV9 and TRBJ2-1 gives the whole variable domain DSGVTQTPKHLITATGQRVTLRCSPRSGDLSVYWYQQSLDQGLQFLIQYYNGEERAKGNILERFSAQQFPDLHSELNLSSLELGDSALYFCASSVGPVNEQFFGPGTRLTVL.

The rearrangement links TRBV5-4 to TRBJ1-6; D not resolved. The CDR3 length is 13 residues. V was trimmed by 4 bases and J by 13 bases, leaving 15 bases between them. Looked up from germline, CDR1 is SGHNT and CDR2 is YYREEE (reference sequence). CDR3 in DNA: TGTGCCAGCAGCACAGACATTGTTGCCCCCCTCCACTTT. Its protein is CASSTDIVAPLHF.

The genes are TRBV18 and TRBJ1-5; D may be TRBD1 (5 bases). The CDR3 runs to 14 residues. Trimming shortened V by 3 bases and J by 2 bases, and 8 bases separated the two germline ends. Germline V gene sequence: CDR1 KGHSH, CDR2 LQKENI. The CDR3 here is CASSPSGGNQPQHF. In nucleotides, the CDR3 is TGTGCCAGCTCACCTTCGGGGGGCAATCAGCCCCAGCATTTT.

The V call is TRBV19, the J call TRBJ1-2; D ambiguous. The CDR3 is 12 residues long. Trimming took off 4 bases at V and 5 bases at J, with 8 bases between the two ends. CDR1 is LNHDA and CDR2 is SQIVND in the germline V gene (reference sequence). CDR3 bases: TGTGCCAGTAGTACAGACCTGTATGGCTACACCTTC. It translates to CASSTDLYGYTF.

The sample holds a few counts of this clone. The chain recombines TRBV4-1 with TRBJ2-7; D is possibly TRBD1 (6 bases). The V gene's germline CDR1 is MGHRA and CDR2 YSYEKL. CDR3 length equals 14 residues. Trimming left V 4 bases short and J 5 bases short, with 15 bases between. The CDR3 sequence is CASSPYGQGNEQYF. The CDR3 nucleotides are TGCGCCAGCAGCCCCTACGGGCAGGGGAACGAGCAGTACTTC.

The chain has TRBV19 and TRBJ2-1; 8 positions agree with TRBD1. CDR3 size: 15 residues. Germline CDR1 and CDR2: LNHDA and SQIVND (reference sequence). Losses at the gene ends were 7 bases for V and 0 bases for J; bases not matched to a gene: 5. CDR3 amino acids: CASTITGGSYNEQFF. The CDR3 region has the DNA TGTGCCAGTACCATTACAGGGGGCTCCTACAATGAGCAGTTCTTC.

V is TRBV18 and J is TRBJ1-1; D ambiguous. This CDR3 is built from 14 residues. Germline V lookup: CDR1 KGHSH, CDR2 LQKENI. V lost 3 bases and J lost 6, with 14 bases in between. CDR3 DNA: TGTGCCAGCTCACCTTTATCCGGGAGGGCTGAAGCTTTCTTT. Amino acid sequence: CASSPLSGRAEAFF.

Remarks on this clone: Other nucleotide sequences in the sample specify the same CDR3. V and J are TRBV4-1 and TRBJ2-5; 9 bases line up with TRBD2. J lost 3 bases, V lost 2 bases, and 4 bases had no gene match. This CDR3 spans 15 amino acids. Per the germline V gene, CDR1 is MGHRA and CDR2 is YSYEKL. The CDR3 region is CASSQIGLAKETQYF. The DNA of the CDR3 is TGCGCCAGCAGCCAAATAGGACTAGCGAAAGAGACCCAGTACTTC.

The chain carries TRBV6-5 and TRBJ1-1; D unresolved. CDR1 and CDR2 from the germline V gene are MNHEY and SVGAGI. The CDR3 spans 15 residues. V lost 0 bases and J lost 3, with 11 bases in between. The CDR3 nucleotides are TGTGCCAGCAGTTACTCGAGCGGTTGGGACACTGAAGCTTTCTTT. Translated: CASSYSSGWDTEAFF.

The chain has TRBV7-2 and TRBJ1-2, with unresolved D. The CDR3 is 13 amino acids. V gave up 5 bases and J gave up 6 bases, with 13 bases separating them. CDR1 is SGHTA and CDR2 is FQGNSA in the germline V gene. CDR3 loop: CASSTTAVNGYTF. The CDR3 DNA sequence: TGTGCCAGCAGCACAACAGCCGTTAATGGCTACACCTTC.

This clone was seen more than once but under ten times. The rearrangement joins TRBV11-2 to TRBJ2-7, with D hard to call. Germline V gene sequence: CDR1 SGHAT, CDR2 FQNNGV. The CDR3 is 13 amino acids. V gave up 0 bases and J gave up 2 bases, with 5 bases separating them. CDR3 residues: CASSLEEPYEQYF. The DNA for the CDR3 is TGTGCCAGCAGCTTAGAGGAGCCCTACGAGCAGTACTTC.

V usage is TRBV5-1 and J usage is TRBJ1-4; unclear D gene. V was clipped by 1 base and J by 8 bases, with 12 bases between them. Germline lookup yields CDR1 SGHRS and CDR2 YFSETQ. The CDR3 covers 14 residues. The CDR3 DNA is TGCGCCAGCAGCTTGAACAGCCCGGGGGAAAAACTGTTTTTT. It translates to CASSLNSPGEKLFF.

The chain links TRBV27 to TRBJ2-3; TRBD2 agrees at 11 bases. The CDR3 length is 19 residues. J was trimmed by 6 bases and V by 6 bases; bases with no gene match: 20. CDR1 and CDR2 from the germline V gene are MNHEY and SMNVEV (reference sequence). The CDR3 region is CASRLARTIAGGWVDTQYF. In DNA form, the CDR3 reads TGTGCCAGCAGACTAGCCCGGACGATAGCGGGGGGGTGGGTCGATACGCAGTATTTT.

This clone was seen a single time. The rearrangement uses TRBV5-6 and TRBJ1-2; D gene unclear. The CDR3 is made up of 14 amino acids. V lost 0 bases to trimming and J lost 4 bases, with 10 bases between them. The germline V gene encodes CDR1 SGHDT and CDR2 YYEEEE. Here the CDR3 DNA reads TGTGCCAGCAGCTTGGTCGGTCTTCCCTATGGCTACACCTTC. Amino acids: CASSLVGLPYGYTF.

This chain joins TRBV6-5 and TRBJ2-2; 10 bases agree with TRBD2. V lost 6 bases and J lost 3; bases outside the gene matches: 4. The CDR3 loop spans 15 amino acids. Germline-derived CDR1 and CDR2 are MNHEY and SVGAGI. Here the CDR3 reads CASRTGLAYTGELFF. The CDR3 DNA reads TGTGCCAGCAGAACGGGACTAGCGTACACCGGGGAGCTGTTTTTT.

The chain uses TRBV6-1 and TRBJ1-1, with D tentatively TRBD1 (6 bases). V was shortened by 6 bases and J by 7 bases, with 9 bases between the two germline ends. The germline gives CDR1 MNHNS, CDR2 SASEGT. This CDR3 contains 11 residues. The CDR3 DNA reads as TGTGCCAGCAGAGGACAGCTTGAAGCTTTCTTT. Its translation is CASRGQLEAFF.

The rearrangement joins TRBV19 to TRBJ2-1, with 10 bases identical to TRBD2. The CDR3 is made up of 15 amino acids. Germline values: CDR1 LNHDA, CDR2 SQIVND (reference sequence). With V trimmed by 5 bases and J by 9 bases, 10 bases remained unmatched. CDR3 sequence reads: CASSPSSGGLVEQFF. CDR3 nucleotides: TGTGCCAGTAGTCCGTCTAGCGGGGGCCTGGTTGAGCAGTTCTTC.

The gene calls are TRBV5-1 and TRBJ1-2, with 9 bases aligning to TRBD1. CDR3 length: 16 residues. Germline CDR1 is SGHRS and CDR2 is YFSETQ. V shed 4 bases and J 8 bases; nucleotides not matched to a gene: 15. CDR3 nucleotides: TGCGCCAGCAGCCCCGGGACAGGGTTCGGCTTTAGCGGCTACACCTTC. It yields the protein CASSPGTGFGFSGYTF.

The chain couples TRBV9 to TRBJ1-5, with D possibly matching TRBD1 (5 bases). Germline CDR1 and CDR2: SGDLS and YYNGEE. The CDR3 consists of 15 residues. V was trimmed by 5 bases and J by 5 bases, leaving 17 bases between them. CDR3 nucleotides: TGTGCCAGCAGTCGGAATTGGCAGGGAGATCAGCCCCAGCATTTT. Its translation: CASSRNWQGDQPQHF.

This clone was observed once. The chain employs TRBV7-9 and TRBJ2-2; TRBD2 is a possible D gene (6 bases). Trimming took off 7 bases at V and 3 bases at J, with 12 bases between the two ends. The CDR3 length is 14 residues. The germline CDR1 and CDR2 sequences are SEHNR and FQNEAQ (reference sequence). CDR3 region: CASNGGDHTGELFF. The CDR3 nucleotides are TGTGCCAGCAACGGCGGGGACCACACCGGGGAGCTGTTTTTT.

The chain recombines TRBV28 with TRBJ1-1, with D tentatively TRBD1 (6 bases). The CDR3 covers 17 residues. Germline V gene sequence: CDR1 MDHEN, CDR2 SYDVKM. V was shortened by 5 bases and J by 6 bases, with 25 bases between the two germline ends. CDR3 DNA sequence: TGTGCCAGCAGTCCGCCTACAGGGTTACTAGGGCGGGCTGAAGCTTTCTTT. Translated, it gives CASSPPTGLLGRAEAFF.

The chain joins TRBV5-1 to TRBJ2-7, with TRBD1 identical over 7 bases. The trim removed 4 bases at V and 6 bases at J, leaving 19 bases unmatched. Germline CDR1 reads SGHRS; CDR2 reads YFSETQ. This CDR3 has 17 amino acids. CDR3 in amino acids: CASSLGAQNRGGSEQYF. The CDR3 DNA reads as TGCGCCAGCAGCCTCGGCGCCCAGAACAGGGGTGGGAGCGAGCAGTACTTC. The whole variable domain, filled in from reference TRBV5-1 and TRBJ2-7, reads KAGVTQTPRYLIKTRGQQVTLSCSPISGHRSVSWYQQTPGQGLQFLFEYFSETQRNKGNFPGRFSGRQFSNSRSEMNVSTLELGDSALYLCASSLGAQNRGGSEQYFGPGTRLTVT.

The J gene is TRBJ1-2, the V gene TRBV7-2; 8 bases are shared with TRBD1. The trim removed 5 bases at V and 8 bases at J, leaving 7 bases unmatched. This CDR3 is 13 amino acids long. Germline V gene data show CDR1 as SGHTA and CDR2 as FQGNSA. CDR3 sequence: CASSNGQGGGYTF. In DNA, the CDR3 is TGTGCCAGCAGCAACGGACAGGGTGGCGGCTACACCTTC.

J is TRBJ2-3 and V is TRBV7-2; D is ambiguous. The germline V gene encodes CDR1 SGHTA and CDR2 FQGNSA. This CDR3 spans 13 amino acids. V was shortened by 1 base and J by 3 bases, with 5 bases between the two germline ends. The CDR3 spells CASSLDLTDTQYF. The CDR3 DNA reads as TGTGCCAGCAGCTTAGACCTTACAGATACGCAGTATTTT.

This chain links TRBV5-5 with TRBJ1-5, with TRBD1 matching over 9 bases. From germline, CDR1 is SGHKS and CDR2 YYEKEE (reference sequence). There are 14 residues in the CDR3. Losses at the gene ends were 1 base for V and 7 bases for J; bases not matched to a gene: 3. The chain's CDR3 is CASSLKTGGQPQHF. DNA for the CDR3: TGTGCCAGCAGCTTGAAGACAGGGGGACAGCCCCAGCATTTT.

V gene TRBV21-1 combines with J gene TRBJ1-4. TRBV21-1 is an annotated pseudogene. The CDR3 runs 17 residues. The CDR3 DNA follows: TGTGCCAGCAGCAAAGGGTGCGGGCTAGCAACTAATGAAAAACTGTTTTTT. Translated, it gives CASSKGCGLATNEKLFF.

The chain is built from TRBV27 and TRBJ2-7, with D maybe TRBD2 (5 bases). This CDR3 contains 15 residues. V was shortened by 10 bases and J by 2 bases, with 21 bases between the two germline ends. CDR1 and CDR2 from the germline V gene are MNHEY and SMNVEV (reference sequence). CDR3 protein: CATRRGRSNTYEQYF. CDR3 nucleotide sequence: TGTGCCACTCGCAGAGGGCGATCGAATACCTACGAGCAGTACTTC.